The TCR beta chain under discussion was sequenced for a study of CD8 T cells in ankylosing spondylitis. TCRdb re-called the 5' RACE reads with MiXCR, one entry per CDR3 protein. The table includes 750,000 to 850,000 distinct CDR3 sequences, about 12% detected once. The V gene end was trimmed by 7 bases and the J gene end by 3 bases; junction bases not matched to a gene: 6. Germline-derived CDR1 and CDR2 are DFQATT and SNEGSKA (reference sequence). CDR3 size: 14 residues. General study points: There was a TCR beta motif, made of eight highly homologous variants, that appeared characteristic of ankylosing spondylitis blood.

This clonotype was counted between two and nine times. Its specificity is unknown. The material sequenced was blood, either unsorted or a sorted T cell fraction (not recorded which). V usage is TRBV20-1 and J usage is TRBJ2-3, with TRBD2 identical over 11 bases. The receptor was derived from a male donor with ankylosing spondylitis. DNA for the CDR3: TGCAGTGTCATAGCGGGAGGGCCGACAGATACGCAGTATTTT. Translated: CSVIAGGPTDTQYF.